This T cell receptor beta chain was captured by sequencing in a study of T cells in Graves' hyperthyroidism and ophthalmopathy. The CDR3 covers 14 residues. The V and J ends lost 5 bases and 7 bases respectively, with 17 bases between them. Germline CDR1 and CDR2: MDHEN and SYDVKM. TCR beta CDR3 regions were amplified from RNA. When the TCR CDR3 underwent first-round RT-PCR, the HTBI primer set was used. TCRdb re-called the multiplex PCR reads through MiXCR, storing one row per CDR3 protein. Among about 500,000 distinct CDR3 sequences listed, 15% to 20% were seen once. Patients affected by ophthalmopathy presented a Clinical Activity Score of at least 3, a NOSPECS grade of at least 4, and disease duration below 3 months.

The chain employs TRBV28 and TRBJ1-2, with a tentative D call TRBD1 (6 bases). The receptor was isolated from a woman aged 18-29 years with Graves' ophthalmopathy. The sequenced sample was blood. CDR3 bases: TGTGCCAGCAGTGCTCTACAGGGATCAATTGGCTACACCTTC. Translating gives CASSALQGSIGYTF.